The T cell receptor beta chain described here comes from a study of cytomegalovirus exposure and HLA in healthy donors. V was pared by 0 bases and J by 3 bases, with 7 bases between. Per the germline V gene, CDR1 is SGHRS and CDR2 is YFSETQ. This CDR3 has 15 residues. Participants comprised healthy donors of bone marrow. This clone appeared a few times. Its cognate antigen is unknown. Study results and limitations: Previously analyzed data showed that most TCR beta V segments were productive at a frequency of about 90% or about 30%.

Primers for the PCR totalled 60 Vbeta and 13 Jbeta. In the original processing: Approximately 11 million shared chains were among approximately 87 million unique TCR beta chains counted in a later analysis. The method was immunoSEQ multiplex PCR; TCRdb's version includes in-frame clones alone and lacks a portion of them. V, J and clone size are those of that table, while D and trimming were read from the DNA. The data show some 160,000 clones, about 70% seen once. Sequenced sample: PBMCs. The chain is built from TRBV5-1 and TRBJ1-6; TRBD1 might be the D (6 bases). This receptor was taken from a man aged 55-75 years in good health and CMV-seronegative. The CDR3 DNA follows: TGCGCCAGCAGCTTGGGGACAGTCTATAATTCACCCCTCCACTTT. Its protein is CASSLGTVYNSPLHF.